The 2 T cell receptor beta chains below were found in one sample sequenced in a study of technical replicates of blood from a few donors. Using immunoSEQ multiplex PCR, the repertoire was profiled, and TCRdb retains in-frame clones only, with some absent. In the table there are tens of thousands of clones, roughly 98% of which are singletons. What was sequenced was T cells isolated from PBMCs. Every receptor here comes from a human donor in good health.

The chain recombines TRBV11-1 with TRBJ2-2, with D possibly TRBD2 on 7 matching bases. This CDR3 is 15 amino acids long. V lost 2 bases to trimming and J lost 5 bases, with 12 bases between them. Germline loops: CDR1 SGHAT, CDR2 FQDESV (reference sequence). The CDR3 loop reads CASSLNGGLTGELFF. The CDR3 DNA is TGTGCCAGCAGCTTAAACGGGGGGCTTACCGGGGAGCTGTTTTTT.

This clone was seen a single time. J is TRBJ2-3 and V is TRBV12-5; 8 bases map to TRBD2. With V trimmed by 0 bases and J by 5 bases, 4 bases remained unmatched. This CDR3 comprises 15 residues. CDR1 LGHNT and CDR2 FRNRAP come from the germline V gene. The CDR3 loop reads CASGLVSGGIDTQYF. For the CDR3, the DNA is TGTGCTAGTGGTTTGGTAAGCGGGGGAATAGATACGCAGTATTTT.